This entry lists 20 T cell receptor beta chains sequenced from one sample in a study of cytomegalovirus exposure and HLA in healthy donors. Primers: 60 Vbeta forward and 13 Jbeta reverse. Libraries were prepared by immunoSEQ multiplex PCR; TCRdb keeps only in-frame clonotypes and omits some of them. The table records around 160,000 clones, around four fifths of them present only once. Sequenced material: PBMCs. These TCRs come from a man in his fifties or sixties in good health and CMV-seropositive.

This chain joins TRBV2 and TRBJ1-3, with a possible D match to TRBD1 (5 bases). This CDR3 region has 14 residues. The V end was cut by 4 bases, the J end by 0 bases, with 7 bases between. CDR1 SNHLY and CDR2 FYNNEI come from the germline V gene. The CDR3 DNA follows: TGTGCCAGCAGTGGGGGGGTCTCTGGAAACACCATATATTTT. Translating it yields CASSGGVSGNTIYF.

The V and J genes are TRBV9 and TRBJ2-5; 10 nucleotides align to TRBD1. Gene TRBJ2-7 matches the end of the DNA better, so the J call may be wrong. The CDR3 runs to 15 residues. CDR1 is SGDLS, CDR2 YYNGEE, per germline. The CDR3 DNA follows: TGTGCCAGCAGCGTCCGGACAGGGGGACCCTACGAGCAGTACTTC. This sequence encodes CASSVRTGGPYEQYF.

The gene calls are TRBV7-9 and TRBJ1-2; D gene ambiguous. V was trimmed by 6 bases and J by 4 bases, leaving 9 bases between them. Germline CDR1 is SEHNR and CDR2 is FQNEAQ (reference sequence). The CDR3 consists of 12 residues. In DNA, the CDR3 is TGTGCCAGCAGAAGCGACGGCTATGGCTACACCTTC. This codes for CASRSDGYGYTF. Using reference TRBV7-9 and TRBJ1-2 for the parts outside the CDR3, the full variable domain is DTGVSQNPRHKITKRGQNVTFRCDPISEHNRLYWYRQTLGQGPEFLTYFQNEAQLEKSRLLSDRFSAERPKGSFSTLEIQRTEQGDSAMYLCASRSDGYGYTFGSGTRLTVV.

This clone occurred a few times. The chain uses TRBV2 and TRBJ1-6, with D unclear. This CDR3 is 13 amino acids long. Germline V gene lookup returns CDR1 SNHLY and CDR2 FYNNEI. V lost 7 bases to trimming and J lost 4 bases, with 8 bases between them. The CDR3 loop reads CASKQTYNSPLHF. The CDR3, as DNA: TGTGCCAGCAAACAAACATATAATTCACCCCTCCACTTT.

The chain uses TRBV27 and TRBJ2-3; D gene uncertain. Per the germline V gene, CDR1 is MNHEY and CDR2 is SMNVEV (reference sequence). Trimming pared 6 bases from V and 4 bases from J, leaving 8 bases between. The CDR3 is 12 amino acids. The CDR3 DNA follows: TGTGCCAGCAGGGATAGCCCAGATACGCAGTATTTT. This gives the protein CASRDSPDTQYF.

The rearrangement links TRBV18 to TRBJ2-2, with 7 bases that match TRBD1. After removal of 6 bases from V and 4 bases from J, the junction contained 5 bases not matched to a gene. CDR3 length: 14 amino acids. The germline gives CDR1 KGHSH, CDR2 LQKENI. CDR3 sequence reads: CASSQGQTTGELFF. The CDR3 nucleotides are TGTGCCAGCTCGCAGGGACAGACCACCGGGGAGCTGTTTTTT.

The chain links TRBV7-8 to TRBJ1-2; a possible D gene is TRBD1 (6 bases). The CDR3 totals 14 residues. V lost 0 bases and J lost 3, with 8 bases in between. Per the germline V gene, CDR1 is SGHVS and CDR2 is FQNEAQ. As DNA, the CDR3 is TGTGCCAGCAGCTTAGCGGGGGCTGACTATGGCTACACCTTC. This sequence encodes CASSLAGADYGYTF.

The DNA for the CDR3 is TGTGCCAGCAGGCCCGACAAGGGCACAGATACGCAGTATTTT. It specifies CASRPDKGTDTQYF. The chain combines TRBV5-4 with TRBJ2-3, with D uncertain. This CDR3 contains 14 residues. V gave up 5 bases and J gave up 1 base, with 11 bases separating them. Germline V gene sequence: CDR1 SGHNT, CDR2 YYREEE (reference sequence). The complete variable domain, with remaining parts taken from reference TRBV5-4 and TRBJ2-3, reads ETGVTQSPTHLIKTRGQQVTLRCSSQSGHNTVSWYQQALGQGPQFIFQYYREEENGRGNFPPRFSGLQFPNYSSELNVNALELDDSALYLCASRPDKGTDTQYFGPGTRLTVL.

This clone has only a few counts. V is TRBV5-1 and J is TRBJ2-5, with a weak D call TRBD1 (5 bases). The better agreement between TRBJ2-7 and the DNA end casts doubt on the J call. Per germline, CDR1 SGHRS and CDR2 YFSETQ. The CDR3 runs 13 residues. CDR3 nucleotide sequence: TGCGCCAGCCGGTGGTTGCAGGGTTACGAGCAGTACTTC. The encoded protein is CASRWLQGYEQYF.

The CDR3 spells CASSVAAGTYEQYF. The CDR3 bases are TGTGCCAGCAGCGTAGCGGCAGGGACCTACGAGCAGTACTTC. The chain is built from TRBV9 and TRBJ2-7; TRBD1 might be the D (5 bases). CDR1 SGDLS and CDR2 YYNGEE come from the germline V gene. The CDR3 runs to 14 residues. V dropped 0 bases and J dropped 2 bases, with 9 bases sitting between them.

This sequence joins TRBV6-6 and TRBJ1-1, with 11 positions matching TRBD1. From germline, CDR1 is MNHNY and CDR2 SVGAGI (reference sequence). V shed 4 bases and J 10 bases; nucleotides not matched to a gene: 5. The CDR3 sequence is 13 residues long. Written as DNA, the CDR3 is TGTGCCAGCAGTTCCACGGACAGGGGGCTAGCTTTCTTT. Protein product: CASSSTDRGLAFF.

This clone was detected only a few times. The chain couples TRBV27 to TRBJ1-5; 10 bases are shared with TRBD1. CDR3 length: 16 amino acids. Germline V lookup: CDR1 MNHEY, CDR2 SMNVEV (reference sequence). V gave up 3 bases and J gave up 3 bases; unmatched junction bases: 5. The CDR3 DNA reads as TGTGCCAGCAGTTTGACGGGACAGGGGAACAATCAGCCCCAGCATTTT. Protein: CASSLTGQGNNQPQHF.

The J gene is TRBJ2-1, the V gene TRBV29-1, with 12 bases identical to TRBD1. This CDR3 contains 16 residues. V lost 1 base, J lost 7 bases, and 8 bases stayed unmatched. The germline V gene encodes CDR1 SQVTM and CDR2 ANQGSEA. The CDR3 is CSVEVGGTGGRNEQFF. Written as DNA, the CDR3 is TGCAGCGTTGAAGTCGGAGGGACAGGGGGCAGAAATGAGCAGTTCTTC.

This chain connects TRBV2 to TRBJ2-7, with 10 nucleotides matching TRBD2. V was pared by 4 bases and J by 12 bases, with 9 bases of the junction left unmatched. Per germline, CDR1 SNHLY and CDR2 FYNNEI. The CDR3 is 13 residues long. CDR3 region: CASSVVTSGVWYF. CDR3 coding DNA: TGTGCCAGCAGTGTAGTTACTAGCGGGGTTTGGTACTTC.

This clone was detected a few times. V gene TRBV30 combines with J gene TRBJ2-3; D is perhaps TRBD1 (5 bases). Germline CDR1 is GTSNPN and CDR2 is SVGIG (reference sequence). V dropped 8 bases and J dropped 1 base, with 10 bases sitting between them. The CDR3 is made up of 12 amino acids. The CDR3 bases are TGTGCCACTGGGGCAGGCACAGATACGCAGTATTTT. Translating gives CATGAGTDTQYF.

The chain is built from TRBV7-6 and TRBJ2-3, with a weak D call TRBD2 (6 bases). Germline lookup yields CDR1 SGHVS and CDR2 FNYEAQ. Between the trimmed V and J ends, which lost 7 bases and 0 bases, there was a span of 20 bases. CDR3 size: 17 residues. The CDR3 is CASTEGAGSASTDTQYF. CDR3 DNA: TGTGCCAGCACCGAAGGGGCGGGATCCGCTAGCACAGATACGCAGTATTTT.

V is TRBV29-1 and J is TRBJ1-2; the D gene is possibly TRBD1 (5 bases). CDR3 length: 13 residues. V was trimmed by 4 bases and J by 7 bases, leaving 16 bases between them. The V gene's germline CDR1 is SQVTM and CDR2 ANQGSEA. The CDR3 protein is CSVAFGTYTGYTF. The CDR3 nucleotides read TGCAGCGTTGCCTTCGGGACTTATACTGGCTACACCTTC.

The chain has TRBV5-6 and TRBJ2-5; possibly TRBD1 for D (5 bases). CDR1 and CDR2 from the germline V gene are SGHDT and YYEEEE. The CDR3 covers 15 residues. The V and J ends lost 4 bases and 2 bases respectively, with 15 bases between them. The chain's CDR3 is CASSTRALLQETQYF. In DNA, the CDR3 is TGTGCCAGCAGCACCAGGGCCTTGCTACAAGAGACCCAGTACTTC.

In nucleotides, the CDR3 is TGTGCCAGCAGCTCGGGACAGGTTAATTCACCCCTCCACTTT. Residues: CASSSGQVNSPLHF. The genes are TRBV7-3 and TRBJ1-6, with 8 positions matching TRBD1. The CDR3 is made up of 14 amino acids. Looked up from germline, CDR1 is SGHTA and CDR2 is FQGTGA. Trimming took 4 bases from V and 6 from J; bases not matched to a gene: 2.

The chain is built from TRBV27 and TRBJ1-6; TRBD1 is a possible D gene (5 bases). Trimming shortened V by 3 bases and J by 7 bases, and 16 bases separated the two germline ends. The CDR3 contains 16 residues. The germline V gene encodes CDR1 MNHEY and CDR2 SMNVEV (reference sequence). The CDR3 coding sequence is TGTGCCAGCAGTTTTAGCGGGGAGGGACGGAATTCACCCCTCCACTTT. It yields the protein CASSFSGEGRNSPLHF.